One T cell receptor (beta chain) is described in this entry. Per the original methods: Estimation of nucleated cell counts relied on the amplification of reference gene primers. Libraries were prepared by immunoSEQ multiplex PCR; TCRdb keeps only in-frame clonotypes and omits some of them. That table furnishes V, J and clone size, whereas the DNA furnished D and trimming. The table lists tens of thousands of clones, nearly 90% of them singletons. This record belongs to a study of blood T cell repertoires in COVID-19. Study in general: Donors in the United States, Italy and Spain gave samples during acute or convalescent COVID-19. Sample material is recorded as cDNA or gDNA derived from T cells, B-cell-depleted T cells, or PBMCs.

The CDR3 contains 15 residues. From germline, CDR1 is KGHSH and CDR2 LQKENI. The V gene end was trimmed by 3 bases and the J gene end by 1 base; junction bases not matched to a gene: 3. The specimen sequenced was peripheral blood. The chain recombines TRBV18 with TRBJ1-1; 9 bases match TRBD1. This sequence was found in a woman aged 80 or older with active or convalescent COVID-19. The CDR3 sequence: CASSPTQGANTEAFF. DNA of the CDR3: TGTGCCAGCTCACCCACACAGGGGGCGAACACTGAAGCTTTCTTT.